This T cell receptor beta chain was sequenced for a study of cytomegalovirus exposure and HLA in healthy donors. Germline trimming cut 1 base from V and 3 bases from J; bases unmatched to any gene: 2. The CDR3 has 14 amino acids. Germline values: CDR1 SEHNR, CDR2 FQNEAQ (reference sequence). Findings of the study overall: Previously analyzed data showed that most TCR beta V segments were productive at a frequency of about 90% or about 30%.

In regard to this clone: No antigen is known for it.

Primers: 60 Vbeta forward and 13 Jbeta reverse. Only in-frame clones appear in the TCRdb table, and some are missing; sequencing was by immunoSEQ multiplex PCR. The table has more than 85,000 clones, nearly 70% seen once. This rearrangement joins TRBV7-9 to TRBJ1-1, with 7 bases fitting TRBD1. The sample consisted of PBMCs. This TCR came from a woman aged 65 to 85 in good health and CMV-seropositive. DNA for the CDR3: TGTGCCAGCAGCTTAGTACAGGGGTACACTGAAGCTTTCTTT. This gives the protein CASSLVQGYTEAFF.